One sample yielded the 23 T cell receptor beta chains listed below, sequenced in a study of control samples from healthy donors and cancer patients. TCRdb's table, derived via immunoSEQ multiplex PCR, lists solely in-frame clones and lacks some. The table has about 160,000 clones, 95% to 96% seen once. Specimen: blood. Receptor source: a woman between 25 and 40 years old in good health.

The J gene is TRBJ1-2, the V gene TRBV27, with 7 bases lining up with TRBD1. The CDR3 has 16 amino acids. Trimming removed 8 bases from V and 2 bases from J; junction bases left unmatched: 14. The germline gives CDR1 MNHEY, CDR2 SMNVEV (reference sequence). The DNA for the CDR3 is TGTGCCAGCCGGTCCGCGTACAGGGGTTTGAACTATGGCTACACCTTC. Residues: CASRSAYRGLNYGYTF.

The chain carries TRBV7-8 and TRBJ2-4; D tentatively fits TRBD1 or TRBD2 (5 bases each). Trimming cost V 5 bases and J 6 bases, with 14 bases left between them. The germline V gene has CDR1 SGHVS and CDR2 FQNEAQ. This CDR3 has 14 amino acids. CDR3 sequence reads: CASSPRGWGNIQYF. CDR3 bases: TGTGCCAGCAGCCCACGGGGCTGGGGAAACATTCAGTACTTC.

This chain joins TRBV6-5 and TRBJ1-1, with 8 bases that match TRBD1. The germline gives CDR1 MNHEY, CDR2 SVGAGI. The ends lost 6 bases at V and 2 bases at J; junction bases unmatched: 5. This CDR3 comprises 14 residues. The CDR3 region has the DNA TGTGCCAGCAGCGTTGGGACAGGTAACACTGAAGCTTTCTTT. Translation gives CASSVGTGNTEAFF.

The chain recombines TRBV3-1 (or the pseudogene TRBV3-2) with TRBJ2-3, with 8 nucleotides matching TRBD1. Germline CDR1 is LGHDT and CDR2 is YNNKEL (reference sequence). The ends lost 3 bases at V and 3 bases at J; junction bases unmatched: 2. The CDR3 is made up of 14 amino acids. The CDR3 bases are TGTGCCAGCAGCCATCGACAGGGGACAGATACGCAGTATTTT. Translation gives CASSHRQGTDTQYF.

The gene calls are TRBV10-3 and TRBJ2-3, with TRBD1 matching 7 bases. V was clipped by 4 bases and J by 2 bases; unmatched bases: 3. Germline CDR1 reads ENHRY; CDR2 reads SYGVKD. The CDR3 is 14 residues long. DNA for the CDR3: TGTGCCATCAGTGGCGGACAGGACACAGATACGCAGTATTTT. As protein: CAISGGQDTDTQYF.

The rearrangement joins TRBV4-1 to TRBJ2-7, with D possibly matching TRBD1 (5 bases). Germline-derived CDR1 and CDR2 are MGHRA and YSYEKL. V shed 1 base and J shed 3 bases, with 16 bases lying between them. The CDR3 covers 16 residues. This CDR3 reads CASSQVTARLDYEQYF. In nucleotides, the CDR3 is TGCGCCAGCAGCCAAGTGACAGCTCGGCTGGACTACGAGCAGTACTTC.

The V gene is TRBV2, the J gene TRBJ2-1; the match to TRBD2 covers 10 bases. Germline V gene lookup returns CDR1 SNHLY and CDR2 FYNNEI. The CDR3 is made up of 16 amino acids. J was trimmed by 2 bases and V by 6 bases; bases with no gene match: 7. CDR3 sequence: CASSSSSGGAYNEQFF. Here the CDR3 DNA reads TGTGCCAGCAGCTCATCAAGCGGGGGGGCCTACAATGAGCAGTTCTTC.

The CDR3 coding sequence is TGTGCCAGCAGCTTAGTTTCACCAGGGGGCTCTGGAAACACCATATATTTT. As protein: CASSLVSPGGSGNTIYF. V and J are TRBV7-6 and TRBJ1-3; 7 bases fit TRBD1. V shed 1 base, J shed 0 bases, and the junction held 6 bases outside the gene matches. This CDR3 comprises 17 residues. Germline values: CDR1 SGHVS, CDR2 FNYEAQ.

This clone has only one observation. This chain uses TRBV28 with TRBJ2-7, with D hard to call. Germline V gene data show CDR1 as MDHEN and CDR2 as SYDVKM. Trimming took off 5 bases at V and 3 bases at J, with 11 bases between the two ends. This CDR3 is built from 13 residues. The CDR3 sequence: CASSSLLYYEQYF. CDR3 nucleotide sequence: TGTGCCAGCAGTAGCCTGTTGTACTACGAGCAGTACTTC.

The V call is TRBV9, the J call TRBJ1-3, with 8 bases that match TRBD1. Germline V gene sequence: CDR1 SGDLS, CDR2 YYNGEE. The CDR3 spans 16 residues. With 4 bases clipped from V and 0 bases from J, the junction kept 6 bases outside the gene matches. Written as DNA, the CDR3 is TGTGCCAGCAGCACGGGACAGGCCGGCTCTGGAAACACCATATATTTT. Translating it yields CASSTGQAGSGNTIYF.

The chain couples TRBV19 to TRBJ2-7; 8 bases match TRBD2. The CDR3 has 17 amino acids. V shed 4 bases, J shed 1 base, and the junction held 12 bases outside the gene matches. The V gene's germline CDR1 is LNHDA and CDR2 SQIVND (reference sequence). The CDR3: CASSRGLGRDGSYEQYF. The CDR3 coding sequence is TGTGCCAGTAGTAGAGGCCTCGGGAGGGATGGGTCCTACGAGCAGTACTTC.

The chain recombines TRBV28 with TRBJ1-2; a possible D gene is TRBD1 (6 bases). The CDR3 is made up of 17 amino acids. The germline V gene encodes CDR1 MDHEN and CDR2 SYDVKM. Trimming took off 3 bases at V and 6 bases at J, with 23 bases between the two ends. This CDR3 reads CASSFGGSLVALNGYTF. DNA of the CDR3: TGTGCCAGCAGTTTCGGGGGCAGCTTGGTGGCCTTGAATGGCTACACCTTC.

CDR3 protein: CASSEDFWTGWSDTEAFF. CDR3 in DNA: TGTGCCAGCAGTGAAGACTTCTGGACAGGTTGGAGTGACACTGAAGCTTTCTTT. The V and J genes are TRBV6-1 and TRBJ1-1, with 7 positions matching TRBD1. CDR1 MNHNS and CDR2 SASEGT come from the germline V gene. The CDR3 contains 18 residues. The V gene end was trimmed by 1 base and the J gene end by 3 bases; junction bases not matched to a gene: 14.

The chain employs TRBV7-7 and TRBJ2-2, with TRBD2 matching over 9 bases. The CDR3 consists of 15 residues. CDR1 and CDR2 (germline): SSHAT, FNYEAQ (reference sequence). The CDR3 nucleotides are TGTGCTAGCGGGAGAGCGGGAGTAAGGACCGGGGAGCTGTTTTTT. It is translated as CASGRAGVRTGELFF.

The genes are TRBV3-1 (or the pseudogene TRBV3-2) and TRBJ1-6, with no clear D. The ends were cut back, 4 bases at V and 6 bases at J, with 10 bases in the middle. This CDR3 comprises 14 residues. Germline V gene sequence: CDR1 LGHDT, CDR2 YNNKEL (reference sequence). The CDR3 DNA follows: TGTGCCAGCAGCCGCTTACACACTAATTCACCCCTCCACTTT. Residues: CASSRLHTNSPLHF.

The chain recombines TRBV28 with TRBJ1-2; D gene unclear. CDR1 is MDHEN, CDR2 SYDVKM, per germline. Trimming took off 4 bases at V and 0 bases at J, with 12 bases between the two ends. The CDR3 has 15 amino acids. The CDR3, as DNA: TGTGCCAGCAGTTGGCTGGGGAGATCTAACTATGGCTACACCTTC. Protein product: CASSWLGRSNYGYTF.

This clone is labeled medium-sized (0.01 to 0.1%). The chain's CDR3 is CASSLAGFEVQYF. The CDR3 DNA sequence: TGTGCCAGCAGCTTAGCCGGTTTTGAGGTGCAGTACTTC. This chain joins TRBV7-6 and TRBJ2-7, with D hard to call. Trimming removed 0 bases from V and 9 bases from J, with 12 bases in between. The germline gives CDR1 SGHVS, CDR2 FNYEAQ. The CDR3 length is 13 residues.

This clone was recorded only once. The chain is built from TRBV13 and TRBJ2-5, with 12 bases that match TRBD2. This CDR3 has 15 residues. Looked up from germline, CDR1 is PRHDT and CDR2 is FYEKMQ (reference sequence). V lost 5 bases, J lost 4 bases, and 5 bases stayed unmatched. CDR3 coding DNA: TGTGCCAGCAGCCTAGCGGGGGGGCGAAGAGAGACCCAGTACTTC. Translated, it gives CASSLAGGRRETQYF.

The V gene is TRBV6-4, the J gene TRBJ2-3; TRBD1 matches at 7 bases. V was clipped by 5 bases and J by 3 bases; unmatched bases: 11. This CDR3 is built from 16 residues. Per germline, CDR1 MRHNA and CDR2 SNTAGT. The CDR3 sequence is CASSPGQNGFTDTQYF. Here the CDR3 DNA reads TGTGCCAGCAGTCCGGGACAGAACGGTTTTACAGATACGCAGTATTTT.

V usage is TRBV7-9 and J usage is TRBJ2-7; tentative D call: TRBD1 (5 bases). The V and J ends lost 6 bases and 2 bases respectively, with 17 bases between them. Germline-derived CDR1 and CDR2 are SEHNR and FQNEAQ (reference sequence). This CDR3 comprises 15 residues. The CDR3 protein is CASSFLTRQTYEQYF. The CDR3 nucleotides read TGTGCCAGCAGTTTCCTTACGAGACAGACCTACGAGCAGTACTTC.

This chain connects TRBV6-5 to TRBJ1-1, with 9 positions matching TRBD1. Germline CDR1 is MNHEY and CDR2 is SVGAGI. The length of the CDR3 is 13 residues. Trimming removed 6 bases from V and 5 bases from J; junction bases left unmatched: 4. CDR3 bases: TGTGCCAGCAGGGGGACAGGGAGTACTGAAGCTTTCTTT. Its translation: CASRGTGSTEAFF.

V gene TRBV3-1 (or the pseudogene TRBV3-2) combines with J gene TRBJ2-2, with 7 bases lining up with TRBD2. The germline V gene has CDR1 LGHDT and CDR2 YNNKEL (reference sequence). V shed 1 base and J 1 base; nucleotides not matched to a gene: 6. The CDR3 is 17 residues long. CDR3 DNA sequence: TGTGCCAGCAGCCAAGTGGCGGCGGGGGAGAACACCGGGGAGCTGTTTTTT. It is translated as CASSQVAAGENTGELFF.

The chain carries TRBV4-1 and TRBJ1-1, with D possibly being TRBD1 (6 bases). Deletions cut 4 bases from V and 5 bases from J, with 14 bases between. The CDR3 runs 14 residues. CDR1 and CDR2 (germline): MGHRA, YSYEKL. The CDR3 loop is CASSLPRGETEAFF. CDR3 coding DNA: TGCGCCAGCAGCCTGCCAAGGGGGGAGACTGAAGCTTTCTTT.